This T cell receptor (beta chain) was captured by sequencing in a study of T-cell memory formation after mild COVID-19. Study information: Largely, TCR clusters stayed within a single donor.

Study-level results: Contracting clones from day 15 to 85 showed balanced CD4/CD8; later expanders favored CD4+. Shrinking CD4+ clones were chiefly CM and EM; CD8+ ones were chiefly EMRA. There were some responding clones in pre-infection memory, which suggested that cross-reactive memory had joined.

The V end lost 6 bases, the J end lost 6 bases, and 14 bases lay between the germline ends. CDR3 size: 13 residues. CDR1 is SEHNR, CDR2 FQNEAQ, per germline (reference sequence). Each CDR3 protein is one row after TCRdb ran MiXCR on the 5' RACE reads. Of roughly 380,000 distinct CDR3 sequences listed, around 27% are singletons. A note on this clonotype: Its specificity is unknown.

The sample taken for sequencing was PBMCs or a T cell subset sorted from them (not recorded which). This receptor was identified in an adult woman who had mild COVID-19 (a few samples of this study predate the infection). Cell type and time point are not known. The chain employs TRBV7-9 and TRBJ1-1; D not resolved. The CDR3: CASSSVLAAEAFF. The CDR3 DNA sequence: TGTGCCAGCAGTTCAGTTCTCGCAGCTGAAGCTTTCTTT.